This T cell receptor (beta chain) is from a study of blood T cell repertoires in COVID-19. Whole-study context: T cells, B-cell-depleted T cells, or PBMCs provided the cDNA or gDNA that served as material.

Assay: immunoSEQ multiplex PCR; the TCRdb copy retains only in-frame clones and omits some. The sample carries 160,000 or so clones, approximately 84% recorded once. Sequenced: peripheral blood. The source is a woman older than 75 with acute or convalescent COVID-19.

CDR3 protein: CASSDAGDFYGYTF. The DNA of the CDR3 is TGCGCCAGCAGCGACGCAGGGGATTTCTATGGCTACACCTTC. J is TRBJ1-2 and V is TRBV5-1; TRBD1 might be the D (6 bases). Germline CDR1 and CDR2: SGHRS and YFSETQ. V dropped 4 bases and J dropped 4 bases, with 14 bases sitting between them. The CDR3 consists of 14 residues.